The 9 T cell receptor beta chains listed next were all sequenced from one sample in a study of blood T cell repertoires in COVID-19. Libraries were prepared by immunoSEQ multiplex PCR; TCRdb keeps only in-frame clonotypes and omits some of them. The repertoire has roughly 120,000 clones, around nine tenths of them found once; the top ten carry 4% to 5%. The specimen was peripheral blood. Receptors originate from a man aged 40-49 years with acute or convalescent COVID-19.

CDR3 bases: TGTGCCAGCAGCGGGACTAGCGGGAGTAATGAGCAGTTCTTC. The encoded protein is CASSGTSGSNEQFF. The chain couples TRBV9 to TRBJ2-1; 13 positions match TRBD2. J gave up 7 bases and V 3 bases, and 1 base lay outside the gene matches. CDR1 and CDR2 from the germline V gene are SGDLS and YYNGEE. The CDR3 spans 14 residues.

The V and J genes are TRBV16 and TRBJ1-2; 8 bases fit TRBD1. Per germline, CDR1 KGHSY and CDR2 FQNENV. The CDR3 runs to 14 residues. The trim removed 7 bases at V and 2 bases at J, leaving 6 bases unmatched. The CDR3 region is CASTPGQGNYGYTF. In DNA form, the CDR3 reads TGTGCCAGCACCCCTGGACAGGGCAACTATGGCTACACCTTC.

The chain employs TRBV9 and TRBJ1-2, with D tentatively TRBD1 (6 bases). The ends were cut back, 3 bases at V and 10 bases at J, with 19 bases in the middle. Germline CDR1 is SGDLS and CDR2 is YYNGEE. The CDR3 is 14 amino acids. The CDR3 loop is CASSGLQQGRDYTF. In DNA, the CDR3 is TGTGCCAGCAGCGGACTACAACAGGGTCGCGACTACACCTTC.

The chain is built from TRBV9 and TRBJ1-3; D possibly corresponds to TRBD1 (6 bases). Germline V gene lookup returns CDR1 SGDLS and CDR2 YYNGEE. The CDR3 consists of 15 residues. V was shortened by 3 bases and J by 5 bases, with 15 bases between the two germline ends. The CDR3: CASSGRDISRNTIYF. As DNA, the CDR3 is TGTGCCAGCAGCGGCCGGGACATTAGCAGAAACACCATATATTTT.

This clone was observed a handful of times. The rearrangement links TRBV7-3 to TRBJ1-1; D is uncertain. CDR1 is SGHTA, CDR2 FQGTGA, per germline. There are 13 residues in the CDR3. The germline V and J ends were trimmed by 5 bases and 3 bases, with 10 bases remaining between them. CDR3 in amino acids: CASSLEGDTEAFF. CDR3 bases: TGTGCCAGCAGCCTTGAGGGAGACACTGAAGCTTTCTTT. Using reference TRBV7-3 and TRBJ1-1 for the parts outside the CDR3, the full variable domain is GAGVSQTPSNKVTEKGKYVELRCDPISGHTALYWYRQSLGQGPEFLIYFQGTGAADDSGLPNDRFFAVRPEGSVSTLKIQRTERGDSAVYLCASSLEGDTEAFFGQGTRLTVV.

This rearrangement joins TRBV6-6 to TRBJ1-6; D gene ambiguous. Germline CDR1 MNHNY, CDR2 SVGAGI (reference sequence). Trimming stripped 6 bases from V and 10 bases from J, with 10 bases between. The CDR3 is 12 amino acids. The CDR3: CASSLIESPLHF. The CDR3 DNA reads TGTGCCAGCAGCCTAATAGAATCACCCCTCCACTTT.

The J gene is TRBJ1-5, the V gene TRBV19; 10 nucleotides align to TRBD1. Germline V gene lookup returns CDR1 LNHDA and CDR2 SQIVND (reference sequence). The CDR3 totals 16 residues. With V trimmed by 1 base and J by 2 bases, 2 bases remained unmatched. CDR3 in amino acids: CASSIVGTGGNQPQHF. The CDR3 bases are TGTGCCAGTAGTATAGTAGGGACAGGGGGCAATCAGCCCCAGCATTTT.

This clone was seen only once. V gene TRBV19 combines with J gene TRBJ2-2; TRBD2 agrees at 14 bases. In germline, CDR1 is LNHDA, CDR2 SQIVND (reference sequence). CDR3 length equals 19 residues. V lost 1 base to trimming and J lost 0 bases; unmatched junction nucleotides: 4. In DNA form, the CDR3 reads TGTGCCAGTAGTATAGCCGGACTAGCGGGGGGCGCGAACACCGGGGAGCTGTTTTTT. Amino acids: CASSIAGLAGGANTGELFF.

The chain carries TRBV4-3 and TRBJ2-1; no reliable D call. The germline V gene has CDR1 LGHNA and CDR2 YSLEER. V was pared by 3 bases and J by 3 bases, with 18 bases between. CDR3 length equals 17 residues. The CDR3: CASSHELQTTRYNEQFF. In DNA form, the CDR3 reads TGCGCCAGCAGCCACGAACTCCAAACGACACGCTACAATGAGCAGTTCTTC.